Sequencing of this T cell receptor beta chain was carried out in a study of response to subunit inactivated influenza vaccine. Study-level points and caveats: Authors suggested each seasonal flu vaccination may recruit only limited numbers of new T cells.

About this clonotype itself: Its antigen is unknown.

In TCRdb, the RT-PCR reads were re-called with MiXCR into one record per CDR3 protein. The sample shows roughly 500,000 distinct CDR3 sequences, approximately 20% of them seen only once. The CDR3 is 16 amino acids. With V trimmed by 1 base and J by 4 bases, 8 bases remained unmatched. Germline V gives CDR1 LGHNA, CDR2 YNFKEQ. These data are also associated with another study on T cells expressing NK-cell markers. Turning to that study: In generating TCR beta cDNA, 5'RACE template switching with UMIs was used. One of the eight sequenced donors was seronegative, whereas the other seven were HCMV-seropositive. Five or six donors showed dominant NKG2C+ clonotypes comprising about 1.0-7.0% of their CD8+ T cells. The study left the HCMV specificity of expanded NKG2C+ T cell clones unresolved.

Sequencing was performed on CD4+ T cells sorted from PBMCs, taken 11 to 12 days after vaccination. The chain carries TRBV4-2 and TRBJ2-3; 7 bases align to TRBD2. The sequence came from a man over 45 who received an inactivated influenza vaccine. CDR3 region: CASSQGGGSSADTQYF. DNA of the CDR3: TGTGCCAGCAGCCAAGGGGGCGGGAGTAGTGCAGATACGCAGTATTTT.